The clone carrying this TCR beta chain has more than one count but fewer than ten. Antigen unknown. The sample is drawn from a study of T-cell reconstitution after alpha-beta-depleted transplantation in children. Whole-study results and caveats: Reported findings indicate that, about two months after transplant, alpha-beta T cells came from several hundred expanded clones, which were derived from non-depleted graft cells.

Construction of the TCRbeta library involved unique molecular identifiers. A single record per CDR3 protein comes from TCRdb applying MiXCR to the PCR reads. Of roughly 350,000 distinct CDR3 sequences in the sample, around 15% are singletons; the top ten hold around 38%. The receptor was isolated from a male patient aged 2-15 years who had a stem cell transplant for acute lymphoblastic leukemia, so the T cells may come from the graft donor. This material consisted of PBMCs, mostly from graft donor cells, taken 360 days after TCRalphabeta/CD19-depleted stem cell transplant.

The CDR3 loop reads CASRVSGSDTQYF. CDR3 nucleotide sequence: TGTGCCAGCAGGGTTAGCGGGAGCGATACGCAGTATTTT. This chain uses TRBV6-6 with TRBJ2-3; 9 bases fit TRBD2. The ends lost 6 bases at V and 6 bases at J; junction bases unmatched: 4. The germline V gene has CDR1 MNHNY and CDR2 SVGAGI (reference sequence). The CDR3 covers 13 residues.